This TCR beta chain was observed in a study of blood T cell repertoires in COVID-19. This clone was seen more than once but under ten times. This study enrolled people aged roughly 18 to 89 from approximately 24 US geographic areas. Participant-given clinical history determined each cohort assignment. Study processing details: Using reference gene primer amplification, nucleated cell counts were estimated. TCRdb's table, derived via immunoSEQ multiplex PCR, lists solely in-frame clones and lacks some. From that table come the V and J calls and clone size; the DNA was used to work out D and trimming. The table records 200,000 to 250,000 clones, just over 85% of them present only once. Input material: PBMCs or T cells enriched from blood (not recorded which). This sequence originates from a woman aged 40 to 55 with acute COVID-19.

CDR3: CATSDDRGDSYGYTF. The CDR3 DNA reads as TGTGCCACCAGTGATGACAGGGGGGATAGCTATGGCTACACCTTC. This chain uses TRBV24-1 with TRBJ1-2, with TRBD1 matching over 9 bases. CDR1 is KGHDR and CDR2 is SFDVKD in the germline V gene. This CDR3 has 15 amino acids. Trimming took 3 bases from V and 4 from J; bases not matched to a gene: 5.